The 27 T cell receptor beta chains below come from one sample, sequenced in a study of cytomegalovirus exposure and HLA in healthy donors. The PCR had 60 Vbeta and 13 Jbeta primers. Generated by immunoSEQ multiplex PCR, the TCRdb table keeps only in-frame clones and is missing some. The sample lists 95,000 to 150,000 clones; approximately 75% were seen once. The sequenced sample consisted of PBMCs. These receptors originate from a woman aged 45-65 years in good health and CMV-seronegative.

The chain joins TRBV28 to TRBJ2-7; D call uncertain. Germline-derived CDR1 and CDR2 are MDHEN and SYDVKM. CDR3 length equals 16 residues. V gave up 3 bases and J gave up 3 bases, with 18 bases separating them. CDR3 residues: CASSFPRSYVLYEQYF. For the CDR3, the DNA is TGTGCCAGCAGTTTCCCCCGGAGTTACGTCCTCTACGAGCAGTACTTC.

V and J are TRBV19 and TRBJ1-1; TRBD1 matches 7 bases. Germline V gives CDR1 LNHDA, CDR2 SQIVND (reference sequence). The length of the CDR3 is 15 residues. The ends lost 5 bases at V and 5 bases at J; junction bases unmatched: 11. CDR3 residues: CASSSDRDRLTEAFF. The CDR3 coding sequence is TGTGCCAGTAGTTCAGACAGGGATAGGTTGACTGAAGCTTTCTTT.

The V call is TRBV30, the J call TRBJ1-1, with a weak D call TRBD1 (6 bases). The length of the CDR3 is 12 residues. Trimming stripped 7 bases from V and 1 base from J, with 10 bases between. Germline assignment: CDR1 GTSNPN and CDR2 SVGIG (reference sequence). The CDR3 sequence: CAYGQPNTEAFF. As DNA, the CDR3 is TGTGCCTACGGACAGCCGAACACTGAAGCTTTCTTT.

This chain links TRBV6-5 with TRBJ1-2; 9 bases are a match to TRBD1. The germline V gene encodes CDR1 MNHEY and CDR2 SVGAGI. V lost 6 bases and J lost 2; bases outside the gene matches: 4. The CDR3 extends over 14 amino acids. The chain's CDR3 is CASSSDRGNYGYTF. The DNA for the CDR3 is TGTGCCAGCAGCTCGGACAGGGGCAACTATGGCTACACCTTC.

This clone was seen only a few times. This CDR3 reads CASRNTRYGYTF. The CDR3 DNA sequence: TGTGCCAGTAGGAATACTCGCTATGGCTACACCTTC. The chain joins TRBV19 to TRBJ1-2; D is unresolved. Germline CDR1 and CDR2: LNHDA and SQIVND (reference sequence). Trimming cost V 6 bases and J 4 bases, with 9 bases left between them. CDR3 length equals 12 residues.

The rearrangement uses TRBV5-1 and TRBJ2-1; weak D call: TRBD2 (5 bases). Between the trimmed V and J ends, which lost 2 bases and 4 bases, there was a span of 16 bases. Germline V gene sequence: CDR1 SGHRS, CDR2 YFSETQ. This CDR3 comprises 16 residues. Here the CDR3 reads CASSFLWENLYNEQFF. CDR3 sequence (DNA): TGCGCCAGCAGCTTTTTGTGGGAGAATCTGTACAATGAGCAGTTCTTC.

This clone was observed a few times. V usage is TRBV18 and J usage is TRBJ2-7; a weak D match, TRBD1 (6 bases). CDR3 length: 14 amino acids. V lost 2 bases to trimming and J lost 4 bases, with 12 bases between them. Per germline, CDR1 KGHSH and CDR2 LQKENI. The CDR3 loop reads CASSPNRAPYEQYF. CDR3 DNA: TGTGCCAGCTCACCAAACAGGGCACCTTACGAGCAGTACTTC.

About this clone: One junction end does not reproduce the germline sequence, and a read error may be involved. CDR3 protein: CSSSYEGNEQFF. CDR3 sequence (DNA): TGTTCCAGCAGCTACGAGGGAAATGAGCAGTTCTTC. The genes are TRBV7-9 and TRBJ2-1, with TRBD2 as a possible D gene (5 bases). The germline gives CDR1 SEHNR, CDR2 FQNEAQ (reference sequence). This CDR3 region has 12 residues.

The rearrangement links TRBV7-2 to TRBJ2-1, with a possible D match to TRBD1 (5 bases). CDR1 is SGHTA, CDR2 FQGNSA, per germline. The length of the CDR3 is 15 residues. The V end lost 1 base, the J end lost 3 bases, and 10 bases lay between the germline ends. Here the CDR3 DNA reads TGTGCCAGCAGCTTAGTGTTCCAGGGCTACAATGAGCAGTTCTTC. This codes for CASSLVFQGYNEQFF.

The chain carries TRBV6-6 and TRBJ1-2; D is perhaps TRBD1 (6 bases). V was trimmed by 3 bases and J by 6 bases, leaving 14 bases between them. Germline V lookup: CDR1 MNHNY, CDR2 SVGAGI (reference sequence). The CDR3 has 14 amino acids. The CDR3: CASSYLPPGDGYTF. The CDR3, as DNA: TGTGCCAGCAGTTATTTACCGCCAGGGGATGGCTACACCTTC.

This clone has only a few counts. The V and J genes are TRBV7-9 and TRBJ1-4, with D possibly matching TRBD1 (5 bases). Trimming pared 1 base from V and 0 bases from J, leaving 9 bases between. There are 16 residues in the CDR3. From germline, CDR1 is SEHNR and CDR2 FQNEAQ (reference sequence). CDR3 protein: CASSLGTLTTNEKLFF. CDR3 DNA sequence: TGTGCCAGCAGCTTAGGGACACTAACAACTAATGAAAAACTGTTTTTT.

V is TRBV27 and J is TRBJ2-5; maybe TRBD1 (5 bases). CDR1 MNHEY and CDR2 SMNVEV come from the germline V gene (reference sequence). This CDR3 has 14 residues. Trimming removed 8 bases at V and 4 bases at J, with 17 bases between. The CDR3, as DNA: TGTGCCAGCTCGCCCTCAATTGGGGCAGAGACCCAGTACTTC. Residues: CASSPSIGAETQYF.

The V call is TRBV4-2, the J call TRBJ1-5; 7 nucleotides line up with TRBD1. The CDR3 runs to 16 residues. CDR1 and CDR2 from the germline V gene are LGHNA and YNFKEQ. V lost 0 bases and J lost 7; bases outside the gene matches: 9. The CDR3 is CASSQDQDRLGQPQHF. The DNA for the CDR3 is TGTGCCAGCAGCCAAGATCAGGACAGGTTGGGACAGCCCCAGCATTTT.

V usage is TRBV5-1 and J usage is TRBJ2-3; 10 bases map to TRBD2. V lost 4 bases and J lost 1; bases outside the gene matches: 6. The CDR3 sequence is 16 residues long. Germline V CDR1 and CDR2: SGHRS, YFSETQ. CDR3 nucleotide sequence: TGCGCCAGCAGCCAAAAGCGGGAGGGCCGCACAGATACGCAGTATTTT. Its translation: CASSQKREGRTDTQYF.

The chain carries TRBV29-1 and TRBJ2-5; 8 bases match TRBD2. With 7 bases clipped from V and 4 bases from J, the junction kept 14 bases outside the gene matches. Germline V CDR1 and CDR2: SQVTM, ANQGSEA. This CDR3 contains 15 residues. CDR3 region: CSAGKREGPLETQYF. The CDR3 DNA sequence: TGCAGCGCGGGGAAACGGGAGGGCCCATTAGAGACCCAGTACTTC.

The J gene is TRBJ2-3, the V gene TRBV6-5; D uncertain. The V and J ends lost 0 bases and 0 bases respectively, with 10 bases between them. Germline CDR1 MNHEY, CDR2 SVGAGI. The CDR3 extends over 16 amino acids. CDR3 loop: CASSYSVGLSTDTQYF. CDR3 DNA sequence: TGTGCCAGCAGTTACTCAGTCGGTCTAAGCACAGATACGCAGTATTTT.

J is TRBJ1-5 and V is TRBV28; 7 bases are a match to TRBD1. J lost 3 bases, V lost 3 bases, and 8 bases had no gene match. The germline V gene has CDR1 MDHEN and CDR2 SYDVKM. This CDR3 spans 16 amino acids. This chain's CDR3 is CASSFHQGGDNQPQHF. CDR3 in DNA: TGTGCCAGCAGTTTTCACCAGGGGGGAGACAATCAGCCCCAGCATTTT.

About this clone itself: Within the sample, other DNA sequences also encode this same CDR3. The CDR3 is CASSIGTGTGELFF. As DNA, the CDR3 is TGTGCCAGTAGTATAGGGACAGGGACCGGGGAGCTGTTTTTT. The V gene is TRBV19, the J gene TRBJ2-2; 8 bases map to TRBD1. CDR1 is LNHDA, CDR2 SQIVND, per germline (reference sequence). The J segment lost 5 bases and the V segment lost 1 base, leaving 0 bases of the junction unmatched. The CDR3 extends over 14 amino acids.

The chain has TRBV29-1 and TRBJ1-4; D gene uncertain. Germline CDR1 SQVTM, CDR2 ANQGSEA. The V and J ends lost 4 bases and 1 base respectively, with 7 bases between them. The CDR3 runs to 13 residues. CDR3 amino acids: CSVGAGTNEKLFF. Written as DNA, the CDR3 is TGCAGCGTTGGGGCGGGAACTAATGAAAAACTGTTTTTT.

This clone was observed a single time. The chain combines TRBV7-9 with TRBJ2-7; tentative D call: TRBD2 (6 bases). The germline gives CDR1 SEHNR, CDR2 FQNEAQ (reference sequence). The CDR3 is 14 amino acids. Trimming took off 4 bases at V and 2 bases at J, with 12 bases between the two ends. In DNA, the CDR3 is TGTGCCAGCAGCTCAGTGTGGGGGGCCTACGAGCAGTACTTC. Translation: CASSSVWGAYEQYF.

The chain uses TRBV15 and TRBJ2-3; 11 bases are a match to TRBD2. Germline V lookup: CDR1 LNHNV, CDR2 YYDKDF (reference sequence). V shed 3 bases and J 3 bases; nucleotides not matched to a gene: 5. The CDR3 covers 16 residues. The CDR3 nucleotides read TGTGCCACCAGCAGGTTACTAGCGGGGGAGACAGATACGCAGTATTTT. Encoded protein: CATSRLLAGETDTQYF.

The chain joins TRBV28 to TRBJ2-1, with 10 bases matching TRBD2. CDR1 and CDR2 from the germline V gene are MDHEN and SYDVKM. The CDR3 spans 14 residues. V dropped 8 bases and J dropped 8; count of bases not matched to a gene: 9. The CDR3 nucleotides are TGTGCCAGCCGACCAGCGGGAGGGGGGGATGAGCAGTTCTTC. Amino acid sequence: CASRPAGGGDEQFF.

In DNA form, the CDR3 reads TGCGCCAGCAGCCCACCCTCAGTCTCCACCTACGAGCAGTACTTC. Protein: CASSPPSVSTYEQYF. The chain employs TRBV5-1 and TRBJ2-7; D ambiguous. CDR3 length: 15 residues. CDR1 and CDR2 (germline): SGHRS, YFSETQ. Trimming shortened V by 4 bases and J by 2 bases, and 16 bases separated the two germline ends. Full variable domain (missing parts from reference TRBV5-1 and TRBJ2-7): KAGVTQTPRYLIKTRGQQVTLSCSPISGHRSVSWYQQTPGQGLQFLFEYFSETQRNKGNFPGRFSGRQFSNSRSEMNVSTLELGDSALYLCASSPPSVSTYEQYFGPGTRLTVT.

This clone has just one count. The CDR3 region is CASSIASGNTGELFF. The DNA for the CDR3 is TGTGCCAGTAGTATCGCTAGCGGGAACACCGGGGAGCTGTTTTTT. The chain joins TRBV19 to TRBJ2-2; 7 bases match TRBD2. V was clipped by 3 bases and J by 1 base; unmatched bases: 2. The germline CDR1 and CDR2 sequences are LNHDA and SQIVND (reference sequence). CDR3 length equals 15 residues. Variable domain in full (rest from reference TRBV19 and TRBJ2-2): DGGITQSPKYLFRKEGQNVTLSCEQNLNHDAMYWYRQDPGQGLRLIYYSQIVNDFQKGDIAEGYSVSREKKESFPLTVTSAQKNPTAFYLCASSIASGNTGELFFGEGSRLTVL.

The V gene is TRBV28, the J gene TRBJ1-2, with D hard to call. The V and J ends lost 7 bases and 4 bases respectively, with 19 bases between them. Germline V CDR1 and CDR2: MDHEN, SYDVKM. This CDR3 has 15 residues. CDR3 sequence: CASTPRKEAAYGYTF. CDR3 sequence (DNA): TGTGCCAGCACTCCTAGGAAGGAGGCGGCCTATGGCTACACCTTC.

CDR3 nucleotide sequence: TGTGCCAGCAGCTTAGGGGGGACTAGCGAGTACCAAGAGACCCAGTACTTC. Translating it yields CASSLGGTSEYQETQYF. The chain is built from TRBV7-2 and TRBJ2-5, with 10 bases that match TRBD2. The CDR3 has 17 residues. Per germline, CDR1 SGHTA and CDR2 FQGNSA. Losses at the gene ends were 1 base for V and 0 bases for J; bases not matched to a gene: 5.

The V call is TRBV9, the J call TRBJ2-1; TRBD2 is a possible D gene (7 bases). V shed 0 bases and J shed 4 bases, with 14 bases lying between them. Germline-derived CDR1 and CDR2 are SGDLS and YYNGEE. The CDR3 sequence is 16 residues long. CDR3 loop: CASSVEGGTPYNEQFF. In DNA form, the CDR3 reads TGTGCCAGCAGCGTAGAGGGGGGGACTCCATACAATGAGCAGTTCTTC.